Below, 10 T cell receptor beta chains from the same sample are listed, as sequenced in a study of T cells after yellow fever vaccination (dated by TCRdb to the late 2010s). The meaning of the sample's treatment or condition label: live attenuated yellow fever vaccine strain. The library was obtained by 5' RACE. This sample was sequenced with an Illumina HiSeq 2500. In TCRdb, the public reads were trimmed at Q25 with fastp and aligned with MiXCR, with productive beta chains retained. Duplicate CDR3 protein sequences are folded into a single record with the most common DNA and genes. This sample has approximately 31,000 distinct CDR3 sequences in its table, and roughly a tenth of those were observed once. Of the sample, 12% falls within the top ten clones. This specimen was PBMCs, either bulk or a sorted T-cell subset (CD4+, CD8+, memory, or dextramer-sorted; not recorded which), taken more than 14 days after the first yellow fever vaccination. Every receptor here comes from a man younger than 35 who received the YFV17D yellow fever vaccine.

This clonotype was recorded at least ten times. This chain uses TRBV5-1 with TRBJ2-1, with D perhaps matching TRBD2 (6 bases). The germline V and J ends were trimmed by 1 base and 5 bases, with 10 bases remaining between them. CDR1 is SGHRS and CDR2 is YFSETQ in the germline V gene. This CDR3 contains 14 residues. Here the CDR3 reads CASSLTSTNNEQFF. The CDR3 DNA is TGCGCCAGCAGCTTGACTAGCACCAACAATGAGCAGTTCTTC.

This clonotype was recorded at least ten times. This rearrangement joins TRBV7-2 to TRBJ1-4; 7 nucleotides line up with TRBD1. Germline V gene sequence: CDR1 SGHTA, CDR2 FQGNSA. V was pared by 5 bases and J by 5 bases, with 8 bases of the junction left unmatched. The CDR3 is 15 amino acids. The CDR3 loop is CASSRTGQQNEKLFF. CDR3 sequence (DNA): TGTGCCAGCAGCAGAACGGGACAGCAGAATGAAAAACTGTTTTTT.

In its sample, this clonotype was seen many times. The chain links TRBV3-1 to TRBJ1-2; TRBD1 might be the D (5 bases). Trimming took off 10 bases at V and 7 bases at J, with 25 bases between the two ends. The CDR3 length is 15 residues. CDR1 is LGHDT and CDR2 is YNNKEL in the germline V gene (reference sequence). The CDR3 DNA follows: TGTGCCACCTGCCCCGGGGCCAGGCCCCATACTGGCTACACCTTC. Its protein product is CATCPGARPHTGYTF.

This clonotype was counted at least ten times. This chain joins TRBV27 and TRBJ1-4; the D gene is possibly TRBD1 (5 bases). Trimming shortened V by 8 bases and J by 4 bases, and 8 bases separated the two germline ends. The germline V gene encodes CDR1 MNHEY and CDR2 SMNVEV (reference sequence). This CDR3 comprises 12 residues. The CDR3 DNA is TGTGCCAGCCGGGACGTTAATGAAAAACTGTTTTTT. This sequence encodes CASRDVNEKLFF.

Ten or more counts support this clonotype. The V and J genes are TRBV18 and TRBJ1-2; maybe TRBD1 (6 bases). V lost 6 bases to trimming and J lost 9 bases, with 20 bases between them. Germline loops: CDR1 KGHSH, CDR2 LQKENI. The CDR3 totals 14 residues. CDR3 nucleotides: TGTGCCAGCTCCCCTGAGAACGGGGGCTGGAGCTACACCTTC. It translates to CASSPENGGWSYTF.

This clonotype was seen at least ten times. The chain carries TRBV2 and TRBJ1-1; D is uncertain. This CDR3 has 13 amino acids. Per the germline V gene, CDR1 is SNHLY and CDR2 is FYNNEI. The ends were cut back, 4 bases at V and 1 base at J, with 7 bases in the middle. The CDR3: CASSVVENTEAFF. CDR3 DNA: TGTGCCAGCAGTGTGGTAGAGAACACTGAAGCTTTCTTT.

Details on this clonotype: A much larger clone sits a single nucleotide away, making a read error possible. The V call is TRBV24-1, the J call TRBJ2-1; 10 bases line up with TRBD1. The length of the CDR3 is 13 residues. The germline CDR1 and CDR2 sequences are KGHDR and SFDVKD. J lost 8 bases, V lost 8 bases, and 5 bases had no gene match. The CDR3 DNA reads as TGTGCCACCATGGGACAGGGGAGGGATGAGCAGTTCTTC. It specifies CATMGQGRDEQFF.

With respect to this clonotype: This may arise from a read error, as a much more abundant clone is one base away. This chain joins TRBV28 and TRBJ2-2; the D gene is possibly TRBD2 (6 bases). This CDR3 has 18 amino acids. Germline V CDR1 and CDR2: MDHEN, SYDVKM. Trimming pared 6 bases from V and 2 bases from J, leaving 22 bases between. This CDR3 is CASRFREVQLFNTGELFF. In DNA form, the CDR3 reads TGTGCCAGCAGATTCAGGGAGGTCCAACTTTTTAACACCGGGGAGCTGTTTTTT.

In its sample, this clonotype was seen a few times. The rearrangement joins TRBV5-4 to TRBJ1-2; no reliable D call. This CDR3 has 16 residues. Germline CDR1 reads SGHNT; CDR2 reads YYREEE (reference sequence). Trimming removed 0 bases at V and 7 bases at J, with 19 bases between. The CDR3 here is CASSLAKGGSYTGYTF. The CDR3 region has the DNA TGTGCCAGCAGCTTGGCCAAGGGAGGGTCATATACTGGCTACACCTTC.

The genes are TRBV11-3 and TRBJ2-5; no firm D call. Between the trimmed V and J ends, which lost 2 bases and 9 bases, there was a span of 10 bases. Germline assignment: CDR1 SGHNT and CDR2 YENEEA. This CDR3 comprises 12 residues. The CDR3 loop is CASSLSSGPQYF. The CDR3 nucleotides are TGTGCCAGCAGCTTAAGTTCGGGCCCCCAGTACTTC.